These 27 T cell receptor beta chains share one sample of origin, sequenced in a study of control samples from healthy donors and cancer patients. Only in-frame clones appear in the TCRdb table, and some are missing; sequencing was by immunoSEQ multiplex PCR. Here the sample spans about 130,000 clones, approximately 90% being singletons. The sequenced material came from blood. The source of these receptors is a man between 18 and 29 years old in good health.

CDR3 region: CASSQRDNYGYTF. The CDR3 bases are TGCGCCAGCAGCCAACGGGACAACTATGGCTACACCTTC. J is TRBJ1-2 and V is TRBV4-1; tentative D call: TRBD1 (5 bases). V shed 2 bases and J shed 2 bases, with 6 bases lying between them. The length of the CDR3 is 13 residues. Germline CDR1 MGHRA, CDR2 YSYEKL.

The chain couples TRBV5-6 to TRBJ1-3; 9 bases align to TRBD1. The ends lost 3 bases at V and 3 bases at J; junction bases unmatched: 4. The CDR3 is 15 residues long. Germline CDR1 reads SGHDT; CDR2 reads YYEEEE. DNA for the CDR3: TGTGCCAGCAGCTGGGGACAGGGAGATGGAAACACCATATATTTT. It codes for CASSWGQGDGNTIYF.

This chain uses TRBV5-1 with TRBJ1-1, with D tentatively TRBD1 (5 bases). This CDR3 has 13 residues. The germline gives CDR1 SGHRS, CDR2 YFSETQ. Trimming shortened V by 1 base and J by 6 bases, and 10 bases separated the two germline ends. CDR3 in amino acids: CASSLQGGAEAFF. The DNA for the CDR3 is TGCGCCAGCAGCTTGCAGGGCGGCGCTGAAGCTTTCTTT.

The chain has TRBV7-2 and TRBJ2-3; D gene ambiguous. The V gene's germline CDR1 is SGHTA and CDR2 FQGNSA. The CDR3 extends over 12 amino acids. V lost 1 base, J lost 9 bases, and 8 bases lay in between. Written as DNA, the CDR3 is TGTGCCAGCAGCTTAGAATCGACAACGCAGTATTTT. Amino acid sequence: CASSLESTTQYF.

V is TRBV19 and J is TRBJ2-3, with D perhaps TRBD2 (6 bases). Trimming removed 7 bases from V and 5 bases from J, with 19 bases in between. This CDR3 has 15 residues. In germline, CDR1 is LNHDA, CDR2 SQIVND (reference sequence). The CDR3 bases are TGTGCCAGTAAAGATAGGGGTAAGGGAGGAGATACGCAGTATTTT. Protein: CASKDRGKGGDTQYF.

The chain recombines TRBV6-5 with TRBJ1-1, with D unclear. The CDR3 runs to 14 residues. Germline assignment: CDR1 MNHEY and CDR2 SVGAGI. V was pared by 2 bases and J by 1 base, with 8 bases between. CDR3 sequence: CASSYDPANTEAFF. CDR3 nucleotides: TGTGCCAGCAGTTACGACCCAGCGAACACTGAAGCTTTCTTT.

The gene calls are TRBV4-2 and TRBJ2-5; 10 bases agree with TRBD2. Unmatched junction bases numbered 4, after V lost 6 bases and J lost 3 bases. Germline values: CDR1 LGHNA, CDR2 YNFKEQ. The CDR3 runs to 14 residues. The CDR3 protein is CASSRLAGEETQYF. The CDR3 coding sequence is TGTGCCAGCAGTCGACTAGCGGGTGAAGAGACCCAGTACTTC.

In its sample, this clone was seen a few times. Other nucleotide sequences from this sample produce the same CDR3. CDR3 sequence: CASTEYQETQYF. The CDR3 coding sequence is TGTGCCAGCACCGAATACCAAGAGACCCAGTACTTC. The chain is built from TRBV2 and TRBJ2-5; D gene unclear. This CDR3 has 12 amino acids. The V end lost 7 bases, the J end lost 0 bases, and 6 bases lay between the germline ends. Germline CDR1 is SNHLY and CDR2 is FYNNEI. The variable domain in full, completed from reference TRBV2 and TRBJ2-5, reads EPEVTQTPSHQVTQMGQEVILRCVPISNHLYFYWYRQILGQKVEFLVSFYNNEISEKSEIFDDQFSVERPDGSNFTLKIRSTKLEDSAMYFCASTEYQETQYFGPGTRLLVL.

V gene TRBV10-1 combines with J gene TRBJ2-3, with TRBD2 matching 9 bases. This CDR3 contains 17 residues. V was clipped by 0 bases and J by 0 bases; unmatched bases: 4. From germline, CDR1 is WNHNN and CDR2 SYGVQD (reference sequence). CDR3 in DNA: TGCGCCAGCAGTGAGTCGAAGCGGGGGGCCAGCACAGATACGCAGTATTTT. It codes for CASSESKRGASTDTQYF.

This chain connects TRBV19 to TRBJ1-6; D gene unclear. Germline CDR1 is LNHDA and CDR2 is SQIVND (reference sequence). The CDR3 runs to 14 residues. Trimming took 7 bases from V and 4 from J, leaving 11 bases between them. CDR3 sequence reads: CASKSGMYNSPLHF. The CDR3 region has the DNA TGTGCCAGTAAATCCGGCATGTATAATTCACCCCTCCACTTT.

The chain links TRBV20-1 to TRBJ1-1; D may be TRBD1 (6 bases). The CDR3 consists of 11 residues. V lost 5 bases, J lost 6 bases, and 10 bases lay in between. Germline assignment: CDR1 DFQATT and CDR2 SNEGSKA (reference sequence). The CDR3, as DNA: TGCAGTGCTCCCAGGGGAGCTGAAGCTTTCTTT. Encoded protein: CSAPRGAEAFF.

This sequence joins TRBV5-1 and TRBJ1-1, with 8 bases lining up with TRBD1. This CDR3 spans 16 amino acids. The V gene end was trimmed by 4 bases and the J gene end by 3 bases; junction bases not matched to a gene: 11. The germline gives CDR1 SGHRS, CDR2 YFSETQ. The CDR3 reads CASSPQGAGFDTEAFF. CDR3 bases: TGCGCCAGCAGCCCTCAGGGGGCCGGTTTCGACACTGAAGCTTTCTTT.

The J gene is TRBJ1-2, the V gene TRBV2, with TRBD1 as a possible D gene (5 bases). The CDR3 contains 15 residues. Germline V gene lookup returns CDR1 SNHLY and CDR2 FYNNEI. V was pared by 0 bases and J by 4 bases, with 12 bases between. Here the CDR3 reads CASSEARGRGYGYTF. The CDR3 DNA reads TGTGCCAGCAGTGAAGCGCGGGGGAGGGGCTATGGCTACACCTTC.

The V call is TRBV5-4, the J call TRBJ1-2; D remains ambiguous. Germline CDR1 is SGHNT and CDR2 is YYREEE (reference sequence). This CDR3 has 14 amino acids. V was clipped by 2 bases and J by 2 bases, with 10 bases between them. CDR3 residues: CASSFGDMNYGYTF. For the CDR3, the DNA is TGTGCCAGCAGCTTCGGAGACATGAACTATGGCTACACCTTC.

The chain recombines TRBV5-1 with TRBJ2-1; maybe TRBD1 (6 bases). There are 15 residues in the CDR3. The germline CDR1 and CDR2 sequences are SGHRS and YFSETQ. Trimming left V 2 bases short and J 7 bases short, with 16 bases between. The CDR3 protein is CASSLDTQGWNEQFF. Written as DNA, the CDR3 is TGCGCCAGCAGCTTAGACACACAGGGATGGAATGAGCAGTTCTTC. The full variable domain, with the rest looked up from reference TRBV5-1 and TRBJ2-1, is KAGVTQTPRYLIKTRGQQVTLSCSPISGHRSVSWYQQTPGQGLQFLFEYFSETQRNKGNFPGRFSGRQFSNSRSEMNVSTLELGDSALYLCASSLDTQGWNEQFFGPGTRLTVL.

The chain joins TRBV19 to TRBJ1-2, with 7 positions matching TRBD1. Germline values: CDR1 LNHDA, CDR2 SQIVND (reference sequence). The CDR3 consists of 14 residues. J gave up 3 bases and V 3 bases, and 4 bases lay outside the gene matches. CDR3 sequence reads: CASSMAGTDYGYTF. The CDR3 DNA sequence: TGTGCCAGTAGTATGGCCGGGACAGACTATGGCTACACCTTC.

The rearrangement links TRBV9 to TRBJ1-2; 7 nucleotides line up with TRBD1. The CDR3 is 13 residues long. J was trimmed by 6 bases and V by 4 bases; bases with no gene match: 6. From germline, CDR1 is SGDLS and CDR2 YYNGEE. CDR3 loop: CASSPQGSHGYTF. The CDR3 coding sequence is TGTGCCAGCAGCCCACAGGGGTCCCATGGCTACACCTTC.

This chain joins TRBV29-1 and TRBJ1-4, with 7 bases identical to TRBD1. The CDR3 has 15 residues. V gave up 4 bases and J gave up 3 bases; unmatched junction bases: 8. The germline gives CDR1 SQVTM, CDR2 ANQGSEA. The CDR3 DNA follows: TGCAGCGTTGGAATGACGGGACAGCCTAATGAAAAACTGTTTTTT. Its protein product is CSVGMTGQPNEKLFF.

The J gene is TRBJ2-3, the V gene TRBV7-3, with TRBD1 matching over 9 bases. The germline V gene encodes CDR1 SGHTA and CDR2 FQGTGA. The CDR3 sequence is 14 residues long. V dropped 5 bases and J dropped 4; count of bases not matched to a gene: 4. CDR3 DNA: TGTGCCAGCAGCACCACAGGGGGCGCAGATACGCAGTATTTT. Translating gives CASSTTGGADTQYF.

This chain's CDR3 is CASSTKGGGGGYTF. The CDR3 DNA follows: TGCGCCAGCAGCACTAAGGGCGGGGGCGGTGGCTACACCTTC. The V gene is TRBV5-1, the J gene TRBJ1-2; D perhaps matches TRBD1 (6 bases). Between the trimmed V and J ends, which lost 4 bases and 7 bases, there was a span of 17 bases. CDR3 length: 14 amino acids. Per germline, CDR1 SGHRS and CDR2 YFSETQ.

This clone was found once. V usage is TRBV6-5 and J usage is TRBJ1-5, with 7 bases lining up with TRBD1. V was pared by 7 bases and J by 3 bases, with 3 bases of the junction left unmatched. The CDR3 is 13 amino acids. Germline CDR1 and CDR2: MNHEY and SVGAGI. In DNA, the CDR3 is TGTGCCAGCAAAACAGGGGCCAATCAGCCCCAGCATTTT. This sequence encodes CASKTGANQPQHF.

The V and J genes are TRBV9 and TRBJ1-5; D is perhaps TRBD1 (6 bases). The germline V gene encodes CDR1 SGDLS and CDR2 YYNGEE. The CDR3 spans 15 residues. V dropped 3 bases and J dropped 2 bases, with 12 bases sitting between them. The DNA of the CDR3 is TGTGCCAGCAGCGGAACAGGGCACGGCAATCAGCCCCAGCATTTT. Amino acids: CASSGTGHGNQPQHF.

In DNA form, the CDR3 reads TGTGCCAGCAGCCCGGCGCCCGGGTTAGGAGAGACCCAGTACTTC. This gives the protein CASSPAPGLGETQYF. V gene TRBV5-5 combines with J gene TRBJ2-5, with no clear D. From germline, CDR1 is SGHKS and CDR2 YYEKEE (reference sequence). The V end was cut by 4 bases, the J end by 4 bases, with 17 bases between. The CDR3 sequence is 15 residues long. Drawing the rest from reference TRBV5-5 and TRBJ2-5, the complete variable domain is DAGVTQSPTHLIKTRGQQVTLRCSPISGHKSVSWYQQVLGQGPQFIFQYYEKEERGRGNFPDRFSARQFPNYSSELNVNALLLGDSALYLCASSPAPGLGETQYFGPGTRLLVL.

The chain has TRBV18 and TRBJ1-2; a weak D match, TRBD1 (6 bases). V was pared by 0 bases and J by 5 bases, with 13 bases between. This CDR3 comprises 15 residues. Germline lookup yields CDR1 KGHSH and CDR2 LQKENI. The CDR3 here is CASSPPLRGGYGYTF. The CDR3 DNA reads as TGTGCCAGCTCACCACCCCTCAGGGGAGGGTATGGCTACACCTTC.

The V and J genes are TRBV12-5 and TRBJ2-7, with 7 bases lining up with TRBD1. The CDR3 has 19 residues. The germline V gene has CDR1 LGHNT and CDR2 FRNRAP. The junction had 17 bases not matched to a gene; V was cut back by 1 base and J by 2 bases. CDR3 loop: CASGLAHPSSRDRTYEQYF. In DNA form, the CDR3 reads TGTGCTAGTGGTTTGGCCCACCCTTCATCCCGGGACAGAACCTACGAGCAGTACTTC.

The rearrangement joins TRBV6-5 to TRBJ2-5; a possible D gene is TRBD1 (5 bases). The V gene lost 7 bases and the J gene lost 5 bases, with 11 bases spanning the gap. The CDR3 sequence is 12 residues long. Germline lookup yields CDR1 MNHEY and CDR2 SVGAGI. The CDR3 DNA follows: TGTGCCAGCATAGGACCAGGGGAGACCCAGTACTTC. It yields the protein CASIGPGETQYF.

V is TRBV5-6 and J is TRBJ1-2; TRBD1 might be the D (6 bases). The CDR3 sequence is 14 residues long. V lost 0 bases and J 8 bases, leaving 14 bases between the germline ends. CDR1 SGHDT and CDR2 YYEEEE come from the germline V gene. CDR3 sequence: CASSLDWGRDGYTF. Here the CDR3 DNA reads TGTGCCAGCAGCTTGGACTGGGGGCGCGACGGCTACACCTTC.